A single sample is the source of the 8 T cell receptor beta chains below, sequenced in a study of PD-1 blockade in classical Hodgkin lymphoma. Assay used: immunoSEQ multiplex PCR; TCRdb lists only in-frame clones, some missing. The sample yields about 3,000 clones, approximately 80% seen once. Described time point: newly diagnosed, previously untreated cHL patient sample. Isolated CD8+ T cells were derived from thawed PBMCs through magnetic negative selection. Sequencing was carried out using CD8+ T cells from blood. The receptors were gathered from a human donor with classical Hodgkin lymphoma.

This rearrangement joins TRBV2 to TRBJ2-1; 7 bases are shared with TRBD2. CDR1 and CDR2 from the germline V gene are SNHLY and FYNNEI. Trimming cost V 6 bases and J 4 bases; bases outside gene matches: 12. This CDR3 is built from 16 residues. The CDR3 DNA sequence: TGTGCCAGCAGCCCGGGAAGCGGGATTAAGTACAATGAGCAGTTCTTC. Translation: CASSPGSGIKYNEQFF.

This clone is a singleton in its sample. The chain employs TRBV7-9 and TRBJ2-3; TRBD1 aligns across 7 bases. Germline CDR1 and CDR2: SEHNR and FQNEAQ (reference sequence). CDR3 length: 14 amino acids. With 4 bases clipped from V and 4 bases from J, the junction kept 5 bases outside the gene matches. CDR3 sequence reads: CASSSWDSADTQYF. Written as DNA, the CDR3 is TGTGCCAGCAGCTCGTGGGACAGTGCAGATACGCAGTATTTT.

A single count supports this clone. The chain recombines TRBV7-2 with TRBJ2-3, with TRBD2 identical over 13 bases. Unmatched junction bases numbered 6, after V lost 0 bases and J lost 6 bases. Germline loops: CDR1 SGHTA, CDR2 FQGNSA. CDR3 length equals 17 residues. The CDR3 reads CASSLAGLAGTRDTQYF. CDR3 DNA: TGTGCCAGCAGCTTAGCGGGACTAGCGGGAACCAGGGATACGCAGTATTTT. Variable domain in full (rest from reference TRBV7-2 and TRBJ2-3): GAGVSQSPSNKVTEKGKDVELRCDPISGHTALYWYRQSLGQGLEFLIYFQGNSAPDKSGLPSDRFSAERTGGSVSTLTIQRTQQEDSAVYLCASSLAGLAGTRDTQYFGPGTRLTVL.

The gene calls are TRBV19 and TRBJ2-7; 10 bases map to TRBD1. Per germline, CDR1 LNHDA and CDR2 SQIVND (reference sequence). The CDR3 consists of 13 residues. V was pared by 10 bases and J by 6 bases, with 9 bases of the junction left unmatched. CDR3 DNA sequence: TGTGCCACGTCGCCGGGACAGGGGTTCGAGCAGTACTTC. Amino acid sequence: CATSPGQGFEQYF.

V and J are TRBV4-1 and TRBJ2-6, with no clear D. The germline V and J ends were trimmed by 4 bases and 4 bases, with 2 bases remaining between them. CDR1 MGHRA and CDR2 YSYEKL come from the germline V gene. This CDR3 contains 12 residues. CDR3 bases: TGCGCCAGCAGCCTCGGGGCCAACGTCCTGACTTTC. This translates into CASSLGANVLTF.

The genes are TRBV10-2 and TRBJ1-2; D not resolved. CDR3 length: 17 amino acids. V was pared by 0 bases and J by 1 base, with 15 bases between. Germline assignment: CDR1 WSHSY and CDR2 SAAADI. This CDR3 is CASSESTPPFFNYGYTF. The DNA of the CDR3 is TGCGCCAGCAGTGAGTCGACCCCTCCATTCTTTAACTATGGCTACACCTTC.

The CDR3, as DNA: TGCGCCAGCAGCCAAGATACGGGAGGGGCCGAGCAGTACTTC. This codes for CASSQDTGGAEQYF. The chain is built from TRBV4-3 and TRBJ2-7, with 8 positions matching TRBD2. The V gene end was trimmed by 0 bases and the J gene end by 6 bases; junction bases not matched to a gene: 4. Germline values: CDR1 LGHNA, CDR2 YSLEER. The CDR3 loop spans 14 amino acids.

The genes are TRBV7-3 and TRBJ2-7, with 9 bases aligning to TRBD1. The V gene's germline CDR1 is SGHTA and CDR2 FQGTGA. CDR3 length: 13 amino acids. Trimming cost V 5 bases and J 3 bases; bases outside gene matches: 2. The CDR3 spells CASSEDRGYEQYF. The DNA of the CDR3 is TGTGCCAGCAGCGAGGACAGGGGCTACGAGCAGTACTTC. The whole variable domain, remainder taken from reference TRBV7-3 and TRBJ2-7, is GAGVSQTPSNKVTEKGKYVELRCDPISGHTALYWYRQSLGQGPEFLIYFQGTGAADDSGLPNDRFFAVRPEGSVSTLKIQRTERGDSAVYLCASSEDRGYEQYFGPGTRLTVT.